These 3 T cell receptor beta chains were all obtained from the same sample, sequenced in a study of cytomegalovirus exposure and HLA in healthy donors. Data came from immunoSEQ multiplex PCR; TCRdb stores just in-frame clones and leaves some out. The data hold about 150,000 clones, with about nine tenths observed a single time. The sample consisted of PBMCs. These receptors all stem from a man between 18 and 29 years old in good health and CMV-seronegative.

V gene TRBV15 combines with J gene TRBJ2-2; D perhaps matches TRBD2 (5 bases). V lost 6 bases and J lost 10, with 12 bases in between. CDR1 is LNHNV, CDR2 YYDKDF, per germline (reference sequence). CDR3 size: 12 residues. CDR3 nucleotides: TGTGCCACCAGTGTACTTCGGGAGGAGCTGTTTTTT. Amino acid sequence: CATSVLREELFF.

V is TRBV5-1 and J is TRBJ1-3; 8 nucleotides agree with TRBD1. The junction had 13 bases not matched to a gene; V was cut back by 2 bases and J by 0 bases. The CDR3 runs to 19 residues. Per the germline V gene, CDR1 is SGHRS and CDR2 is YFSETQ. The CDR3 reads CASSLIGTGTLSSGNTIYF. The CDR3 DNA follows: TGCGCCAGCAGCTTAATCGGGACAGGAACCCTAAGCTCTGGAAACACCATATATTTT.

This clone is a singleton in its sample. This chain links TRBV19 with TRBJ2-3, with TRBD2 identical over 9 bases. The V gene's germline CDR1 is LNHDA and CDR2 SQIVND (reference sequence). Trimming cost V 8 bases and J 5 bases; bases outside gene matches: 11. The CDR3 has 15 residues. The DNA of the CDR3 is TGTGCCAGTGGAAGGGAGCGGGGGGTGGTAGATACGCAGTATTTT. Its translation is CASGRERGVVDTQYF.